This T cell receptor (beta chain) stems from a study of CD8 T cells in ankylosing spondylitis (dated by TCRdb to about 2017). For the study in its entirety: The study profiled T cell receptor beta repertoires in healthy donors and ankylosing spondylitis patients to find disease-linked TCR variants. Peripheral blood was sampled, and synovial fluid was also collected from ankylosing spondylitis patients. In total, the full study cohort was made up of roughly 110 healthy donors and 25 to 30 ankylosing spondylitis patients. Study-wide conclusions, independent of this receptor: The disease-linked clones showed a CD8+ phenotype and occurred at relatively low frequencies in peripheral blood. Some motif variants were previously reported in synovial fluid and blood of reactive arthritis patients, suggesting common disease-initiation mechanisms. The disease-linked clones were reported as significantly enriched in matched synovial fluid samples from ankylosing spondylitis patients. Blood from ankylosing spondylitis patients appeared to be characterized by a TCR beta motif made up of eight highly homologous amino acid variants.

Sequencing took place on an Illumina HiSeq 2500. Quantitative 5'-RACE with molecular barcodes was the method used to prepare the TCR beta libraries. On the study's bioinformatics: A new computational method, built on a probabilistic model of VDJ rearrangement, was used to identify disease-linked TCR variants. TCRdb ran its own pipeline on the public reads, namely fastp trimming at Q25 and MiXCR clone calling, and kept in-frame beta chains. Entries that share a CDR3 protein sequence are merged under the most common genes and DNA. The V and J calls follow TCRdb's processing rather than the paper's. The sample profile shows about 140,000 distinct CDR3 sequences; about 8% of them were found once. The ten largest clones take up 7.3% of the sample. Of note for this clonotype: Its antigen is not yet known. No much larger clone exists at a distance of one base, and base qualities are not known.

For each ankylosing spondylitis patient, the synovial fluid sample was matched to a blood sample from that same patient. Inclusive of the bounding cysteine and phenylalanine, the CDR3 is 13 residues long. The entry retains the CDR3 DNA only, 39 bases that are in frame from base 1. CDR1 and CDR2 (SQVTM, ANQGSEA) derive from the germline V gene. Clipping removes 5 bases from V and 5 bases from J, with 7 as the unmatched junction base count. This chain joins TRBV29-1 to TRBJ1-1; 8 bases in between match TRBD1. Sample: synovial fluid, either unsorted or a sorted T cell fraction (not recorded which). This sequence originates from a male donor with ankylosing spondylitis. The CDR3 here reads CSVLSRGLTEAFF. The DNA sequence follows: TGCAGCGTTTTGTCCAGGGGGCTTACTGAAGCTTTCTTT.